This note documents a single T cell receptor beta chain sequence. From germline, CDR1 is SGHRS and CDR2 YFSETQ. CDR3 size: 17 residues. V trimming: 4 bases; J trimming: 0 bases; junction bases outside the gene matches: 10. The data originate from a study of blood T cell repertoires in COVID-19. In the study overall: Specimens from acute and convalescent COVID-19 originated in the United States, Italy and Spain. Sample material is recorded as cDNA or gDNA derived from T cells, B-cell-depleted T cells, or PBMCs.

Under the authors' procedure: Researchers report that nucleated cell counts were estimated from reference gene primer amplification. Clones were read by immunoSEQ multiplex PCR, and TCRdb kept only the in-frame ones, dropping some. The V and J calls and clone size come from that table; D and trimming were worked out from the DNA. This repertoire shows just under 85,000 clones, around 87% found once; its top ten account for 7.5% to 9.5%. The chain is built from TRBV5-1 and TRBJ2-3; TRBD2 matches 8 bases. Sequencing was carried out using peripheral blood. The receptor's source is a man older than 75 with active or convalescent COVID-19. The CDR3 loop is CASSPLIAGPSTDTQYF. In nucleotides, the CDR3 is TGCGCCAGCAGCCCATTAATAGCGGGACCAAGCACAGATACGCAGTATTTT.